The present entry profiles one T cell receptor beta chain with its context. Its antigen is undetermined. This specimen belongs to a study of STAT5B mutations in CD4+ large granular lymphocyte leukemia. At the level of the study: The CDR3 'QG' motif was associated with a particular HLA allele among healthy donors. Findings and limits, study-wide: Top patient clones used TRBV06 genes more often: 8/27 versus 2/35 in controls. Patient CD4-sorted repertoires looked more clonal than healthy CD4+ repertoires, even without putative leukemic clones.

Germline V gives CDR1 SGHKS, CDR2 YYEKEE (reference sequence). The CDR3 contains 14 residues. V lost 1 base and J lost 1, with 8 bases in between. The survey-level immunoSEQ assay was used. Clones were read by immunoSEQ multiplex PCR, and TCRdb kept only the in-frame ones, dropping some. This table has approximately 20,000 clones, around 84% appearing once. The V and J genes are TRBV5-5 and TRBJ1-1; no definite D call. This TCR derives from a human donor in good health. The sequenced sample consisted of CD4+ T cells from blood buffy coats. Here the CDR3 DNA reads TGTGCCAGCAGCTTGACGGGAAGGAACACTGAAGCTTTCTTT. It is translated as CASSLTGRNTEAFF.